Presented here are 30 T cell receptor beta chains from one specimen sequenced in a study of human T cells and chemical hapten exposure. The study extracted total RNA from unfractionated whole blood. MiXCR, applied by TCRdb to the 5' RACE reads, yields one record per CDR3 protein. The sample lists about 140,000 distinct CDR3 sequences; 3.5% to 5% were seen once. The receptors were sampled from a female donor in good health.

In this sample, this clonotype turned up a few times. The V call is TRBV10-3, the J call TRBJ1-1; D is unclear. The CDR3 consists of 13 residues. Trimming pared 0 bases from V and 5 bases from J, leaving 7 bases between. CDR1 and CDR2 (germline): ENHRY, SYGVKD. CDR3 sequence (DNA): TGTGCCATCAGTGAGTCTAGTTTGACTGAAGCTTTCTTT. Its translation: CAISESSLTEAFF.

This clonotype showed up many times. This CDR3 reads CASSGRGVETQYF. In nucleotides, the CDR3 is TGTGCCAGCAGTGGCAGGGGAGTAGAGACCCAGTACTTC. The chain joins TRBV6-1 to TRBJ2-5; D might be TRBD1 (6 bases). Trimming removed 4 bases at V and 4 bases at J, with 10 bases between. The CDR3 extends over 13 amino acids. Germline-derived CDR1 and CDR2 are MNHNS and SASEGT.

This clonotype was counted a few times. The chain couples TRBV5-1 to TRBJ2-3; tentatively, D is TRBD1 or TRBD2 (5 bases each). The V gene lost 3 bases and the J gene lost 3 bases, with 23 bases spanning the gap. Germline CDR1 SGHRS, CDR2 YFSETQ. CDR3 length: 18 residues. In DNA, the CDR3 is TGCGCCAGCAGCTCCCAGTCGAGGGGCCTCGGTATTACAGATACGCAGTATTTT. Translation gives CASSSQSRGLGITDTQYF. The complete variable domain, with remaining parts taken from reference TRBV5-1 and TRBJ2-3, reads KAGVTQTPRYLIKTRGQQVTLSCSPISGHRSVSWYQQTPGQGLQFLFEYFSETQRNKGNFPGRFSGRQFSNSRSEMNVSTLELGDSALYLCASSSQSRGLGITDTQYFGPGTRLTVL.

V usage is TRBV6-6 and J usage is TRBJ2-4; 11 bases map to TRBD2. Germline assignment: CDR1 MNHNY and CDR2 SVGAGI (reference sequence). The CDR3 has 22 residues. With 0 bases clipped from V and 0 bases from J, the junction kept 16 bases outside the gene matches. CDR3 residues: CASSYSRLVSSGGSVAKNIQYF. CDR3 nucleotide sequence: TGTGCCAGCAGTTACTCGAGGCTTGTTTCTAGCGGGGGGTCCGTAGCCAAAAACATTCAGTACTTC.

There are a few counts of this clonotype. This chain joins TRBV14 and TRBJ1-1; D is ambiguous. CDR1 and CDR2 (germline): SGHDN, FVKESK. The CDR3 extends over 16 amino acids. V was cut by 0 bases and J by 2 bases, with 13 bases left in between. CDR3 protein: CASSQDPGLINTEAFF. The DNA for the CDR3 is TGTGCCAGCAGCCAAGACCCAGGTCTGATTAACACTGAAGCTTTCTTT.

In this sample, this clonotype turned up many times. V is TRBV12-3 or TRBV12-4 and J is TRBJ2-3, with D perhaps TRBD1 (5 bases). The CDR3 loop spans 15 amino acids. Trimming stripped 3 bases from V and 2 bases from J, with 12 bases between. The CDR3: CASSFLTRATDTQYF. The CDR3 DNA sequence: TGTGCCAGCAGTTTTTTAACCAGGGCCACAGATACGCAGTATTTT.

The J gene is TRBJ1-1, the V gene TRBV4-2; D is ambiguous. Trimming cost V 0 bases and J 6 bases, with 11 bases left between them. Germline CDR1 reads LGHNA; CDR2 reads YNFKEQ. The CDR3 consists of 14 residues. CDR3 in amino acids: CASSQESNRAEAFF. DNA of the CDR3: TGTGCCAGCAGCCAAGAGTCCAATCGAGCTGAAGCTTTCTTT.

The sample holds a few counts of this clonotype. The chain links TRBV20-1 to TRBJ2-7; D might be TRBD2 (6 bases). Per germline, CDR1 DFQATT and CDR2 SNEGSKA (reference sequence). This CDR3 contains 14 residues. Trimming shortened V by 3 bases and J by 0 bases, and 12 bases separated the two germline ends. CDR3 amino acids: CSAREGGNSYEQYF. CDR3 nucleotide sequence: TGCAGTGCTAGGGAGGGCGGGAACTCCTACGAGCAGTACTTC.

This clonotype appeared many times. The chain recombines TRBV7-9 with TRBJ2-1; D gene unclear. Germline values: CDR1 SEHNR, CDR2 FQNEAQ (reference sequence). This CDR3 region has 13 residues. Trimming shortened V by 5 bases and J by 4 bases, and 9 bases separated the two germline ends. The CDR3 sequence is CASSPKDYNEQFF. In DNA form, the CDR3 reads TGTGCCAGCAGCCCGAAGGATTACAATGAGCAGTTCTTC. The full variable domain, with the rest looked up from reference TRBV7-9 and TRBJ2-1, is DTGVSQNPRHKITKRGQNVTFRCDPISEHNRLYWYRQTLGQGPEFLTYFQNEAQLEKSRLLSDRFSAERPKGSFSTLEIQRTEQGDSAMYLCASSPKDYNEQFFGPGTRLTVL.

This clonotype has ten or more counts. Here the CDR3 reads CAISESSGVSTDTQYF. CDR3 nucleotides: TGTGCCATCAGTGAGTCTTCGGGAGTTAGCACAGATACGCAGTATTTT. The chain employs TRBV10-3 and TRBJ2-3; tentative D call: TRBD2 (6 bases). Germline V gene sequence: CDR1 ENHRY, CDR2 SYGVKD. The V end was cut by 0 bases, the J end by 0 bases, with 10 bases between. The CDR3 has 16 amino acids.

The CDR3, as DNA: TGCAGTGCTTCACGTCCTGCCGGACATTACGAGCAGTACTTC. Its protein product is CSASRPAGHYEQYF. This rearrangement joins TRBV20-1 to TRBJ2-7, with TRBD1 as a possible D gene (5 bases). The CDR3 runs 14 residues. Trimming shortened V by 5 bases and J by 4 bases, and 18 bases separated the two germline ends. Germline CDR1 reads DFQATT; CDR2 reads SNEGSKA (reference sequence).

This clonotype was recorded at least ten times. The chain uses TRBV12-3 or TRBV12-4 and TRBJ1-5; no definite D call. This CDR3 is built from 19 residues. The germline V and J ends were trimmed by 3 bases and 2 bases, with 23 bases remaining between them. This chain's CDR3 is CASSFDNSGLLIRNQPQHF. The CDR3 nucleotides read TGTGCCAGCAGTTTTGACAACTCCGGTCTCCTCATTCGCAATCAGCCCCAGCATTTT.

In this sample, this clonotype is medium-sized. The chain uses TRBV7-2 and TRBJ2-2; D uncertain. The germline CDR1 and CDR2 sequences are SGHTA and FQGNSA. CDR3 length: 16 amino acids. V was shortened by 1 base and J by 2 bases, with 11 bases between the two germline ends. CDR3 protein: CASSLVGSPNTGELFF. DNA for the CDR3: TGTGCCAGCAGCTTAGTAGGGTCCCCAAACACCGGGGAGCTGTTTTTT.

In DNA, the CDR3 is TGTGCCAGCAGTTACTACATGGATTCACCCCTCCACTTT. Amino acids: CASSYYMDSPLHF. The chain is built from TRBV6-5 and TRBJ1-6; D unresolved. Germline CDR1 MNHEY, CDR2 SVGAGI. The length of the CDR3 is 13 residues. V gave up 1 base and J gave up 8 bases, with 6 bases separating them.

At least ten counts were recorded for this clonotype. V gene TRBV2 combines with J gene TRBJ2-3; 9 positions agree with TRBD1. Germline loops: CDR1 SNHLY, CDR2 FYNNEI. V was clipped by 9 bases and J by 6 bases; unmatched bases: 10. The CDR3 sequence is 14 residues long. CDR3 nucleotides: TGTGCCAGAGAACAGGGGGCCTCCCGGGATACGCAGTATTTT. Translated, it gives CAREQGASRDTQYF.

This clonotype appeared many times. The V gene is TRBV20-1, the J gene TRBJ1-1; D gene unclear. The CDR3 extends over 10 amino acids. Germline loops: CDR1 DFQATT, CDR2 SNEGSKA (reference sequence). V lost 5 bases and J 4 bases, leaving 5 bases between the germline ends. In DNA, the CDR3 is TGCAGTGCTTTGTTCACTGAAGCTTTCTTT. It codes for CSALFTEAFF.

This clonotype was seen many times. The rearrangement uses TRBV24-1 and TRBJ2-3; D call uncertain. V was clipped by 0 bases and J by 0 bases, with 9 bases between them. CDR1 and CDR2 (germline): KGHDR, SFDVKD. This CDR3 is 16 amino acids long. The CDR3 spells CATSDLSGDSTDTQYF. CDR3 sequence (DNA): TGTGCCACCAGTGATTTGTCAGGCGATAGCACAGATACGCAGTATTTT.

This clonotype has a count of ten or more. V and J are TRBV7-2 and TRBJ2-5; D ambiguous. The germline CDR1 and CDR2 sequences are SGHTA and FQGNSA. V lost 0 bases and J 5 bases, leaving 13 bases between the germline ends. The CDR3 has 15 residues. Here the CDR3 reads CASSLAIGWGETQYF. In DNA, the CDR3 is TGTGCCAGCAGCTTAGCCATCGGTTGGGGTGAGACCCAGTACTTC.

This clonotype came up a few times. This chain connects TRBV5-1 to TRBJ2-2; 7 positions agree with TRBD1. V trimming: 4 bases; J trimming: 6 bases; junction bases outside the gene matches: 9. The CDR3 totals 15 residues. Germline-derived CDR1 and CDR2 are SGHRS and YFSETQ. The CDR3 reads CASSLWTGCAGELFF. CDR3 bases: TGCGCCAGCAGCCTTTGGACAGGTTGCGCCGGGGAGCTGTTTTTT.

This clonotype was recorded at least ten times. The chain links TRBV20-1 to TRBJ1-5; 11 bases line up with TRBD1. Germline V gene sequence: CDR1 DFQATT, CDR2 SNEGSKA (reference sequence). Trimming removed 3 bases from V and 6 bases from J; junction bases left unmatched: 10. The CDR3 length is 16 residues. CDR3 residues: CSASPRRTGGGQPQHF. CDR3 nucleotide sequence: TGCAGTGCTAGCCCCCGCCGGACAGGGGGCGGTCAGCCCCAGCATTTT.

This clonotype was counted at least ten times. This rearrangement joins TRBV7-8 to TRBJ2-7; D unresolved. CDR3 length: 13 residues. The germline V gene has CDR1 SGHVS and CDR2 FQNEAQ. V was cut by 6 bases and J by 3 bases, with 12 bases left in between. In DNA, the CDR3 is TGTGCCAGCAGTAGGTCGGACGGCTACGAGCAGTACTTC. Translated: CASSRSDGYEQYF.

This clonotype occurred many times. The chain links TRBV7-8 to TRBJ1-6, with 8 bases aligning to TRBD1. Germline V gene sequence: CDR1 SGHVS, CDR2 FQNEAQ. The CDR3 runs to 12 residues. Unmatched junction bases numbered 5, after V lost 3 bases and J lost 16 bases. The DNA for the CDR3 is TGTGCCAGCAGCTTGGACGGACAGGGACTCCACTTT. As protein: CASSLDGQGLHF.

This clonotype appeared a few times. The chain has TRBV2 and TRBJ2-7; weak D call: TRBD1 (6 bases). Germline CDR1 reads SNHLY; CDR2 reads FYNNEI. The CDR3 covers 13 residues. V was cut by 3 bases and J by 6 bases, with 12 bases left in between. The CDR3 bases are TGTGCCAGCAGTGACAGGGGTTGGGGCGAGCAGTACTTC. Its translation is CASSDRGWGEQYF.

This clonotype was observed at least ten times. The rearrangement links TRBV25-1 to TRBJ1-1; TRBD1 might be the D (5 bases). The germline V and J ends were trimmed by 1 base and 5 bases, with 14 bases remaining between them. Germline V gene data show CDR1 as MGHDK and CDR2 as SYGVNS. The CDR3 spans 15 residues. The CDR3 DNA is TGTGCCAGCAGTGAATTGGGACTTGGGGAGACTGAAGCTTTCTTT. This sequence encodes CASSELGLGETEAFF. The whole variable domain, filled in from reference TRBV25-1 and TRBJ1-1, reads EADIYQTPRYLVIGTGKKITLECSQTMGHDKMYWYQQDPGMELHLIHYSYGVNSTEKGDLSSESTVSRIRTEHFPLTLESARPSHTSQYLCASSELGLGETEAFFGQGTRLTVV.

This clonotype was counted many times. The chain joins TRBV12-3 or TRBV12-4 to TRBJ1-3; TRBD1 is a possible D gene (5 bases). The CDR3 loop spans 13 amino acids. Trimming left V 9 bases short and J 2 bases short, with 11 bases between. CDR3 sequence reads: CASHAGTGNTIYF. The CDR3 nucleotides read TGTGCCAGTCACGCAGGGACTGGAAACACCATATATTTT.

There are many counts of this clonotype. The chain has TRBV5-1 and TRBJ2-7; 8 nucleotides align to TRBD1. Germline V CDR1 and CDR2: SGHRS, YFSETQ. J lost 4 bases, V lost 3 bases, and 6 bases had no gene match. This CDR3 has 14 residues. CDR3 sequence: CASSSGQGAYEQYF. Here the CDR3 DNA reads TGCGCCAGCAGCTCGGGGCAGGGGGCATACGAGCAGTACTTC.

At least ten counts were recorded for this clonotype. This chain uses TRBV21-1 with TRBJ1-5. TRBV21-1 is shown as a pseudogene. The length of the CDR3 is 13 residues. CDR3 in DNA: TGTGCCAGCAGCCCAAAGCGGGATCAGCCCCAGCATTTT. It is translated as CASSPKRDQPQHF.

This clonotype was observed at least ten times. The genes are TRBV14 and TRBJ2-7; 11 positions agree with TRBD2. The CDR3 runs 15 residues. V was pared by 2 bases and J by 2 bases, with 2 bases of the junction left unmatched. In germline, CDR1 is SGHDN, CDR2 FVKESK. The CDR3 DNA reads TGTGCCAGCAGCCAAACTAGCGGGGGTACCTACGAGCAGTACTTC. Protein sequence: CASSQTSGGTYEQYF. The whole variable domain, remainder taken from reference TRBV14 and TRBJ2-7, is EAGVTQFPSHSVIEKGQTVTLRCDPISGHDNLYWYRRVMGKEIKFLLHFVKESKQDESGMPNNRFLAERTGGTYSTLKVQPAELEDSGVYFCASSQTSGGTYEQYFGPGTRLTVT.

This clonotype was counted many times. This rearrangement joins TRBV7-2 to TRBJ1-1; D call uncertain. With 1 base removed from V and 6 bases from J, the gap between germline ends came to 12 bases. From germline, CDR1 is SGHTA and CDR2 FQGNSA. This CDR3 is built from 14 residues. CDR3 protein: CASSLVIRDSEAFF. The CDR3 DNA sequence: TGTGCCAGCAGCTTAGTTATAAGGGATTCTGAAGCTTTCTTT.

J is TRBJ1-2 and V is TRBV27; possible D gene TRBD1, 5 bases. Germline V gene lookup returns CDR1 MNHEY and CDR2 SMNVEV (reference sequence). With 7 bases removed from V and 4 bases from J, the gap between germline ends came to 19 bases. The CDR3 sequence is 15 residues long. The CDR3: CASTQNRGGSYGYTF. The CDR3 DNA reads TGTGCCAGCACCCAAAACCGTGGGGGTAGCTATGGCTACACCTTC.